This is a list of T cell receptor beta chains from one sample in a study of blood T cell repertoires in COVID-19. Here immunoSEQ multiplex PCR was the method, and the copy in TCRdb shows in-frame clones only, minus some. The sample has tens of thousands of clones, around 77% seen once. Specimen: peripheral blood. The source is a human donor in a cohort sampled during active COVID-19. CDR3s include the opening cysteine and the closing phenylalanine or tryptophan. The D gene is left open where the match is weak. Clone size is shown for a subset of rows, as once, few, many or a class of expanded clone.

>.|few|TRBJ1-1|TRBV21-1
CASRDSRGYCGVTNTEAFF
TGTGCCAGCAGAGATTCCAGGGGTTATTGTGGGGTGACGAACACTGAAGCTTTCTTT
>TRBD1|.|TRBJ2-7|TRBV28
CASSSQGVREQYF
TGTGCCAGCAGCTCTCAGGGGGTCCGGGAGCAGTACTTC
>.|.|TRBJ1-5|TRBV15
CATSVGHYQPQHF
TGTGCCACCAGTGTGGGACACTATCAGCCCCAGCATTTT
>TRBD1|few|TRBJ1-5|TRBV30
CAWKDRDRSNQPQHF
TGTGCCTGGAAAGACCGGGACAGGAGCAATCAGCCCCAGCATTTT
>TRBD1|.|TRBJ1-6|TRBV25-1
CASSDPDRGYNSPLHF
TGTGCCAGCAGTGATCCGGACAGGGGGTATAATTCACCCCTCCACTTT
>TRBD2|few|TRBJ2-2|TRBV7-2
CASSFTSGAGELFF
TGTGCCAGCAGCTTTACTAGCGGGGCCGGGGAGCTGTTTTTT
>TRBD2|many|TRBJ2-7|TRBV19
CASSSPPSGGTYEQYF
TGTGCCAGTAGTAGCCCCCCGAGCGGGGGGACCTACGAGCAGTACTTC
>TRBD2|.|TRBJ2-1|TRBV5-5
CASSPRGGVLNEQFF
TGTGCCAGCAGCCCTCGGGGGGGAGTCCTGAATGAGCAGTTCTTC
>.|.|TRBJ2-3|TRBV7-8
CASSPSFQSTDTQYF
TGTGCCAGCAGCCCCTCATTCCAGAGCACAGATACGCAGTATTTT
>.|.|TRBJ1-4|TRBV7-2
CASRWGPGNEKLFF
TGTGCCAGCAGATGGGGGCCAGGGAATGAAAAACTGTTTTTT
>TRBD1|.|TRBJ2-7|TRBV7-2
CASSFRAGGPYEQYF
TGTGCCAGCAGCTTTCGTGCAGGGGGACCATACGAGCAGTACTTC
>TRBD1|.|TRBJ2-2|TRBV28
CASTMGDRDTGELFF
TGTGCCAGCACAATGGGGGACAGAGACACCGGGGAGCTGTTTTTT
>TRBD2|.|TRBJ2-1|TRBV2
CASRLTGLAVDEQFF
TGTGCCAGCAGGCTGACGGGACTAGCAGTCGATGAGCAGTTCTTC
>.|.|TRBJ2-7|TRBV5-4
CASSADRTSYEQYF
TGTGCCAGCAGCGCAGACAGGACCTCCTACGAGCAGTACTTC
>TRBD1|.|TRBJ1-1|TRBV19
CASGQGMNTEAFF
TGTGCCAGTGGACAGGGGATGAACACTGAAGCTTTCTTT
>.|few|TRBJ1-6|TRBV11-2
CASSPPPGAPRLHF
TGTGCCAGCAGCCCCCCCCCAGGGGCCCCACGCCTCCACTTT
>.|.|TRBJ2-1|TRBV5-1
CASSTDGLSYNEQFF
TGCGCCAGCAGCACGGACGGACTCTCCTACAATGAGCAGTTCTTC
>TRBD1|.|TRBJ2-3|TRBV19
CASSIVRGRADTQYF
TGTGCCAGTAGTATAGTCAGGGGGCGAGCAGATACGCAGTATTTT
>.|.|TRBJ2-2|TRBV19
CASSIVRGSTGELFF
TGTGCCAGTAGTATAGTCAGGGGTAGCACCGGGGAGCTGTTTTTT
>TRBD1|few|TRBJ2-1|TRBV12-3/TRBV12-4
CASSRTGGEQFF
TGTGCCAGCAGCCGTACAGGGGGGGAGCAGTTCTTC
>.|.|TRBJ2-5|TRBV20-1
CSDSLQETQYF
TGCAGTGACTCGCTTCAAGAGACCCAGTACTTC
>.|.|TRBJ1-2|TRBV11-2
CASSRAQAPDYGYTF
TGTGCCAGCAGCCGAGCACAGGCGCCCGACTATGGCTACACCTTC
>TRBD1|.|TRBJ1-5|TRBV2
CASSRTGTGNQPQHF
TGTGCCAGCAGTAGGACAGGGACCGGCAATCAGCCCCAGCATTTT
>TRBD1|.|TRBJ2-5|TRBV30
CAWSSGGRETQYF
TGTGCCTGGAGCTCAGGGGGCCGTGAGACCCAGTACTTC
>.|.|TRBJ2-2|TRBV16
CASSPRDTGELFF
TGTGCCAGCAGCCCCAGGGACACCGGGGAGCTGTTTTTT
>.|.|TRBJ1-2|TRBV2
CASRSTGNYGYTF
TGTGCCAGCAGATCGACAGGCAACTATGGCTACACCTTC
>TRBD1|.|TRBJ1-1|TRBV27
CASSPRIRDRVGEGTEAFF
TGTGCCAGCAGTCCGCGAATCCGGGACAGGGTCGGGGAGGGCACTGAAGCTTTCTTT
>.|.|TRBJ1-3|TRBV12-3/TRBV12-4
CASTLFSGNTIYF
TGTGCCAGCACCCTTTTCTCTGGAAACACCATATATTTT
>TRBD2|.|TRBJ2-1|TRBV10-3
CAISGTSGGPSDEQFF
TGTGCCATCAGTGGGACTAGCGGGGGCCCAAGCGATGAGCAGTTCTTC
>.|.|TRBJ1-1|TRBV4-3
CASSRLGRTEAFF
TGCGCCAGCAGCCGGTTAGGGAGGACTGAAGCTTTCTTT
>TRBD1|.|TRBJ1-2|TRBV6-5
CASSLTGTYGYTF
TGTGCCAGCAGTTTGACAGGGACCTATGGCTACACCTTC
>TRBD1|.|TRBJ1-3|TRBV23-1
CASSQKGQGGLISGNTIYF
TGCGCCAGCAGTCAAAAGGGACAGGGGGGATTGATTTCTGGAAACACCATATATTTT
>TRBD2|.|TRBJ2-1|TRBV2
CASFGLAGGLYNEQFF
TGTGCCAGCTTTGGACTAGCGGGGGGCCTGTACAATGAGCAGTTCTTC
>.|.|TRBJ1-4|TRBV3-1/TRBV3-2
CASSPYAGPENEKLFF
TGTGCCAGCAGCCCATACGCAGGGCCCGAAAATGAAAAACTGTTTTTT
>.|.|TRBJ2-3|TRBV9
CASSVSGGFTDTQYF
TGTGCCAGCAGCGTATCTGGGGGGTTCACAGATACGCAGTATTTT
>TRBD1|.|TRBJ1-2|TRBV24-1
CATSDFVAGGAGGYTF
TGTGCCACCAGTGATTTCGTGGCAGGGGGCGCAGGTGGCTACACCTTC
>.|few|TRBJ1-5|TRBV7-9
CASSFEDIHQPQHF
TGTGCCAGCAGCTTTGAGGACATTCATCAGCCCCAGCATTTT
>TRBD1|few|TRBJ2-1|TRBV5-4
CASSWDSTYNEQFF
TGTGCCAGCAGCTGGGACAGCACCTACAATGAGCAGTTCTTC
>TRBD1|.|TRBJ2-7|TRBV7-2
CASSPGTGFYEQYF
TGTGCCAGCAGCCCGGGGACAGGTTTCTACGAGCAGTACTTC
>TRBD1|.|TRBJ1-5|TRBV4-1
CASSQGTGIQPQHF
TGCGCCAGCAGCCAAGGGACAGGGATCCAGCCCCAGCATTTT
>.|.|TRBJ1-1|TRBV21-1
CASSKDPRQPSREAFF
TGTGCCAGCAGCAAAGACCCAAGGCAGCCTAGTAGGGAAGCTTTCTTT
>.|.|TRBJ1-2|TRBV19
CASSIRNLYGYTF
TGTGCCAGTAGTATCAGGAACCTCTATGGCTACACCTTC
>.|.|TRBJ1-3|TRBV27
CASSRTGGTGNTIYF
TGTGCCAGCAGTCGCACGGGAGGGACTGGAAACACCATATATTTT
>.|.|TRBJ1-6|TRBV12-3/TRBV12-4
CASSSRVRPLHF
TGTGCCAGCAGTTCCAGGGTCAGACCCCTCCACTTT
>TRBD1|.|TRBJ2-7|TRBV29-1
CSVGSGQGSHEQYF
TGCAGCGTTGGGTCGGGACAGGGGTCACACGAGCAGTACTTC